This TCR beta chain was identified during a study of T cells after yellow fever vaccination. Study results and limitations: Booster sampling recovered most clones from primary vaccination (around 97% CD4, 80% to 90% CD8). Weaker, the secondary response peaked sooner, at day 5 versus 15.

This clonotype has more than one count but fewer than ten. What it recognizes is unknown. TCRdb re-analysed the 5' RACE reads in MiXCR, keeping a single row per CDR3 protein. The repertoire consists of about 430,000 distinct CDR3 sequences, with around 19% occurring once and the leading ten covering roughly a sixth. Germline CDR1 MNHNY, CDR2 SVGAGI (reference sequence). Trimming removed 0 bases from V and 1 base from J, with 13 bases in between. CDR3 length: 16 residues. V is TRBV6-6 and J is TRBJ2-7; D is perhaps TRBD2 (6 bases). This TCR was sampled from a man younger than 30 who received the YFV17D yellow fever vaccine. Sequenced here: PBMCs, sampled before the yellow fever booster vaccination. CDR3 residues: CASSYSTRGRSYEQYF. The CDR3 DNA reads TGTGCCAGCAGTTACTCGACCCGGGGGAGATCCTACGAGCAGTACTTC.